This T cell receptor (beta chain) was retrieved from a study of blood T cells in healthy people across ages. The overall study: Template switching captured about one barcoded beta molecule per two T cells. The study's findings and limits: Per million T cells, the diversity of TCR beta decreased roughly linearly as age advanced. The CMV status of each donor remained undetermined, and this could have confounded shifts in expanded clonotypes.

Trimming removed 3 bases at V and 4 bases at J, with 10 bases between. Germline lookup yields CDR1 SEHNR and CDR2 FQNEAQ (reference sequence). The CDR3 runs 14 residues. Together with a sample-barcoded 5' primer, a J-beta primer mix was included in a second PCR lasting about 7 to 11 cycles. TCRdb reprocessed the 5' RACE reads via MiXCR and lists one record per CDR3 protein. The profile covers about 970,000 distinct CDR3 sequences, with 51% appearing a single time and 20% to 25% taken by the ten largest. Remarks on this clonotype: Its antigen is still unknown.

Sequenced input: blood. The receptor's source is a woman aged 55-70 years in good health. This chain connects TRBV7-9 to TRBJ2-1, with TRBD1 as a possible D gene (6 bases). The CDR3 reads CASSFGQNYNEQFF. The CDR3 nucleotides are TGTGCCAGCAGCTTTGGACAGAATTACAATGAGCAGTTCTTC.